This TCR beta chain was retrieved from a study of T-cell reconstitution after alpha-beta-depleted transplantation in children. In this sample, this clonotype turned up many times. Its specificity is not known. Study findings and constraints: Recipient T cells and thymic progenitors that survived gave rise to the high TCRbeta diversity observed at day 60 in some patients. Most T-cell counts and diversity one year after the transplant came from T cells that were newly produced. The origin of alpha-beta T cells about two months after transplant was reportedly several hundred expanded graft clones.

The authors prepared the TCRbeta library with unique molecular identifiers. TCRdb recomputed calls from the PCR reads with MiXCR, one row per CDR3 protein. Of roughly 120,000 distinct CDR3 sequences in the sample, 23% were seen once. Germline V gene lookup returns CDR1 DFQATT and CDR2 SNEGSKA (reference sequence). This CDR3 has 13 residues. V lost 2 bases and J 2 bases, leaving 9 bases between the germline ends. The V and J genes are TRBV20-1 and TRBJ1-1, with D unresolved. The source was PBMCs, mostly from graft donor cells, collected 180 days after TCRalphabeta/CD19-depleted stem cell transplant. This receptor was obtained from a male patient aged 2 to 9 who had a stem cell transplant for chronic granulomatous disease, so the T cells may come from the graft donor. The CDR3 DNA sequence: TGCAGTGCTAGATCGACCGATAACACTGAAGCTTTCTTT. It is translated as CSARSTDNTEAFF.